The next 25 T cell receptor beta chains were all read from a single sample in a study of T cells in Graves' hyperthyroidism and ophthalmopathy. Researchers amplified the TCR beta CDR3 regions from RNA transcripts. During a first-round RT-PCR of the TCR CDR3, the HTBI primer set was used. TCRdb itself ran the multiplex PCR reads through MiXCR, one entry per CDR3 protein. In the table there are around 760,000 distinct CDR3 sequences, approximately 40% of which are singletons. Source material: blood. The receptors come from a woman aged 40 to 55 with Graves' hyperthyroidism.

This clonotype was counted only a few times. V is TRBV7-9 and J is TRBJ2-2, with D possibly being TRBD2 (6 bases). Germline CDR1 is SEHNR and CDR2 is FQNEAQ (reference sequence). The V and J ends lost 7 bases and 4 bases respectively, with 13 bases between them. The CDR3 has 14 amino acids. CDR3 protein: CASKATGLTGELFF. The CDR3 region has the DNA TGTGCCAGCAAGGCAACGGGACTCACCGGGGAGCTGTTTTTT. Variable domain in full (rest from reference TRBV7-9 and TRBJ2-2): DTGVSQNPRHKITKRGQNVTFRCDPISEHNRLYWYRQTLGQGPEFLTYFQNEAQLEKSRLLSDRFSAERPKGSFSTLEIQRTEQGDSAMYLCASKATGLTGELFFGEGSRLTVL.

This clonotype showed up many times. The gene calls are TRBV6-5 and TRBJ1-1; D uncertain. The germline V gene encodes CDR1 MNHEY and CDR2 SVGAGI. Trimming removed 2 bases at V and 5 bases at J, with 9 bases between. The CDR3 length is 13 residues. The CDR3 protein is CASSYLGRTEAFF. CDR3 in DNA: TGTGCCAGCAGTTACCTGGGGAGGACTGAAGCTTTCTTT.

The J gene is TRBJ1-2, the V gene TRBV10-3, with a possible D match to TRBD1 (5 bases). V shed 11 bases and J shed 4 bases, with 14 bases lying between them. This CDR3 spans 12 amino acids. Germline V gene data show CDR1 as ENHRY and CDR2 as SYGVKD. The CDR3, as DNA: TGTGCCCCACCGAGGGGTTCCTATGGCTACACCTTC. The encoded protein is CAPPRGSYGYTF.

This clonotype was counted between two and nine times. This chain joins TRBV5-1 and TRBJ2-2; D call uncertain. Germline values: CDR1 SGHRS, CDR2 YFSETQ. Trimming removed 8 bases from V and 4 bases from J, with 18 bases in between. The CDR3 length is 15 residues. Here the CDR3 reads CASRPPRWGTGELFF. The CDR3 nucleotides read TGCGCCAGTCGGCCCCCGAGGTGGGGCACCGGGGAGCTGTTTTTT.

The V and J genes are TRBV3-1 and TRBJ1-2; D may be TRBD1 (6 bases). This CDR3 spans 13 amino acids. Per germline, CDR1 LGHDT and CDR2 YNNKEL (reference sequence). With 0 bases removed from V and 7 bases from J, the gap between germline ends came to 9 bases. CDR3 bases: TGTGCCAGCAGCCAAGAGTCCAGGGGTGGCTACACCTTC. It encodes CASSQESRGGYTF.

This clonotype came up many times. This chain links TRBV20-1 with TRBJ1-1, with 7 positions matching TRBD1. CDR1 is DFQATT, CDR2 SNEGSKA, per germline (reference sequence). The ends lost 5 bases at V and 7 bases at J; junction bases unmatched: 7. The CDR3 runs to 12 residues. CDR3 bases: TGCAGTGCTCTCCCAGGGGGGGATGAAGCTTTCTTT. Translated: CSALPGGDEAFF.

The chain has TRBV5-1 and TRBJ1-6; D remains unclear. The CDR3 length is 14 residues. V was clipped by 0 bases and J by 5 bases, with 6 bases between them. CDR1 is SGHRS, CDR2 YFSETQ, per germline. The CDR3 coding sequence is TGCGCCAGCAGCTTGGGACCGAATAATTCACCCCTCCACTTT. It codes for CASSLGPNNSPLHF.

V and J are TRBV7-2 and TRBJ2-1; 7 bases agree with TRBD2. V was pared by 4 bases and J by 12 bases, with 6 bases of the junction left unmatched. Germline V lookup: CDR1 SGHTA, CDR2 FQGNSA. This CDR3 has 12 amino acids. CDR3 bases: TGTGCCAGCAGCTACAGGACTAGTGCGCAGTTCTTC. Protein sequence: CASSYRTSAQFF.

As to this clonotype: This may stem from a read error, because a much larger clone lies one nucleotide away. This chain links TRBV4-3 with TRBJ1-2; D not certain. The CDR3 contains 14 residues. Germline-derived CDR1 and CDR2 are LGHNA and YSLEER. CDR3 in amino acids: CASSQRSPNYSYTF. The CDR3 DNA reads TGCGCCAGCAGCCAACGCAGCCCAAACTATAGCTACACCTTC.

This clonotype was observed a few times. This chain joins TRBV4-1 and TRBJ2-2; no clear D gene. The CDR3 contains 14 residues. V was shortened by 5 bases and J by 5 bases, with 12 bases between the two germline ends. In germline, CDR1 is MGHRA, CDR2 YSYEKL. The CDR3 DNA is TGCGCCAGCAGCTACGGAGAAGGGACCGGGGAGCTGTTTTTT. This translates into CASSYGEGTGELFF.

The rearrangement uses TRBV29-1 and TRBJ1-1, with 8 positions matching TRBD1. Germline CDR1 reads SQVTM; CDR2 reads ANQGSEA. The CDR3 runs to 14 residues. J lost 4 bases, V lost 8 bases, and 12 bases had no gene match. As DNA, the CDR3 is TGCAGCTTTCAGACAGGGGCCCTGAGCACTGAAGCTTTCTTT. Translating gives CSFQTGALSTEAFF.

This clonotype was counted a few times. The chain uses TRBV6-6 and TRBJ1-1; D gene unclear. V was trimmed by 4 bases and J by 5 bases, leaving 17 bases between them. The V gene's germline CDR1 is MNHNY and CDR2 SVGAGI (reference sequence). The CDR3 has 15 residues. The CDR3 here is CASSLSTGGMTEAFF. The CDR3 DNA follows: TGTGCCAGCAGTTTGTCCACGGGCGGTATGACTGAAGCTTTCTTT.

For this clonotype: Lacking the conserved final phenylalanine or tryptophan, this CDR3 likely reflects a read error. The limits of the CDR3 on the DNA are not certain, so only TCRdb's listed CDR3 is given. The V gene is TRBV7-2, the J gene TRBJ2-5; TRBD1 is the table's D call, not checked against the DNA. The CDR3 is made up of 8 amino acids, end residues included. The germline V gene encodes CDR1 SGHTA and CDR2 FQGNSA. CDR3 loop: CASSLAGR.

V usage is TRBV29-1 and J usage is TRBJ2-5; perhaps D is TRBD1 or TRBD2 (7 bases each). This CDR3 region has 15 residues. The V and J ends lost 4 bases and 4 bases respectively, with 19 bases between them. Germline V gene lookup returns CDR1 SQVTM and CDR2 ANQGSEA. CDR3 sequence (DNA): TGCAGCGTTGTAGGGAGGGGGCGGTTTCGAGAGACCCAGTACTTC. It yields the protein CSVVGRGRFRETQYF.

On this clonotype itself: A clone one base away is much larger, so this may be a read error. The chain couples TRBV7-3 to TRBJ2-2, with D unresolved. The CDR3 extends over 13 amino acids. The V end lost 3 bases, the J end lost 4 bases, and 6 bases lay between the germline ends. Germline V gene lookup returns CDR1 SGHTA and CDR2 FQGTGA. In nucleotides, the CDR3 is TGTGCCAGCAGCTTGTGGCGCACCGGGGAGCTGTTTTTT. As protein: CASSLWRTGELFF.

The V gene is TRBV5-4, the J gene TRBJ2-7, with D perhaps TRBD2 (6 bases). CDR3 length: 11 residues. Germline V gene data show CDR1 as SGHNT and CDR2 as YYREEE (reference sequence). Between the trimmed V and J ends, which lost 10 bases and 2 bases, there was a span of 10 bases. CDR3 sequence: CAGGRTYEQYF. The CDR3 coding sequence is TGTGCCGGAGGGAGAACCTACGAGCAGTACTTC.

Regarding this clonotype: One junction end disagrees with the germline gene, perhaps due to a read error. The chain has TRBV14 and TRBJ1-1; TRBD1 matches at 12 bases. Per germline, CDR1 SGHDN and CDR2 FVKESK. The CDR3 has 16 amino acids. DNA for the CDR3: TGTACCAGCAGCTTATCGGGACAGGGGGCCGACACTGAAGCTTTCTTT. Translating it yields CTSSLSGQGADTEAFF.

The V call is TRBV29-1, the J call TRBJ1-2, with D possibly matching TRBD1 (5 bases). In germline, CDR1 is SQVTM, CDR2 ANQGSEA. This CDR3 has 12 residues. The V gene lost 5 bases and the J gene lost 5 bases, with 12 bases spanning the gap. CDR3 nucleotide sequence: TGCAGCGTTTCCCCGGGGCGTTATGGCTACACCTTC. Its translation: CSVSPGRYGYTF.

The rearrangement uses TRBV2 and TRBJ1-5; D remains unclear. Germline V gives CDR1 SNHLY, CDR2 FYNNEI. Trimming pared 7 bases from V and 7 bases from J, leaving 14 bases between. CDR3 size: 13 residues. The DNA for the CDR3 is TGTGCCAGCACTCAAATGGGAGTCCAGCCCCAGCATTTT. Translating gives CASTQMGVQPQHF.

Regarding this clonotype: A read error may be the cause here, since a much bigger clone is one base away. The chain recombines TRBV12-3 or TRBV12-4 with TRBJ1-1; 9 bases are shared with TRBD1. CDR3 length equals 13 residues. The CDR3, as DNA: TGTGCCAGCAGCCAACAGGGGGCTTCTGAAGCTCTCTTT. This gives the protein CASSQQGASEALF.

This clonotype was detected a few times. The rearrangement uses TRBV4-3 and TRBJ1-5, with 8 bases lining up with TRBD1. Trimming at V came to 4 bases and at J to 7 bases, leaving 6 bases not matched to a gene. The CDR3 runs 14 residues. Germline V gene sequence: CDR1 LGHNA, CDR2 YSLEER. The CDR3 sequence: CASSRDRGWQPQHF. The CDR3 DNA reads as TGCGCCAGCAGCCGTGACAGGGGTTGGCAGCCCCAGCATTTT.

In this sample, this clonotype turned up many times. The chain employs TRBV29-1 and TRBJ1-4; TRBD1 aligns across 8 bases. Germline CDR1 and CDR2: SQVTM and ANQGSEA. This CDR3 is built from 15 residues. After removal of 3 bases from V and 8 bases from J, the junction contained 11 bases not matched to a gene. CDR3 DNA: TGCAGCGTTGATGCTCCGGGACAGGCGGGGGAAAAACTGTTTTTT. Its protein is CSVDAPGQAGEKLFF. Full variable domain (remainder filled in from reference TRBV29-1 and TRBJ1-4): SAVISQKPSRDICQRGTSLTIQCQVDSQVTMMFWYRQQPGQSLTLIATANQGSEATYESGFVIDKFPISRPNLTFSTLTVSNMSPEDSSIYLCSVDAPGQAGEKLFFGSGTQLSVL.

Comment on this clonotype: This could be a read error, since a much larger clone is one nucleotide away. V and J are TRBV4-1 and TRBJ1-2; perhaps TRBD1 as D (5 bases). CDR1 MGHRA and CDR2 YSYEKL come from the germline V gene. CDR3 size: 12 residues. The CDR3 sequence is CASGQGSDGYTF. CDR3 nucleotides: TGCGCCAGCGGCCAGGGATCGGACGGCTACACCTTC.

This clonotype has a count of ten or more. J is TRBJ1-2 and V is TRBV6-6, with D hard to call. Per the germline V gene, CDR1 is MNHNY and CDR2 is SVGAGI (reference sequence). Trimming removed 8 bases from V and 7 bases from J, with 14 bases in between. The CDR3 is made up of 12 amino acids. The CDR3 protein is CASDVAGGGYTF. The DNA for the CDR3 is TGTGCCAGCGACGTGGCTGGAGGTGGCTACACCTTC.

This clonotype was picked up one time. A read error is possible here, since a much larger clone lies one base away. The CDR3 here is CAISPFGSYNSPLHF. CDR3 in DNA: TGTGCCATCAGTCCATTCGGGAGTTATAATTCACCCCTCCACTTT. The chain has TRBV10-3 and TRBJ1-6; D is undetermined. V was pared by 5 bases and J by 4 bases, with 12 bases between. This CDR3 comprises 15 residues. Germline lookup yields CDR1 ENHRY and CDR2 SYGVKD.